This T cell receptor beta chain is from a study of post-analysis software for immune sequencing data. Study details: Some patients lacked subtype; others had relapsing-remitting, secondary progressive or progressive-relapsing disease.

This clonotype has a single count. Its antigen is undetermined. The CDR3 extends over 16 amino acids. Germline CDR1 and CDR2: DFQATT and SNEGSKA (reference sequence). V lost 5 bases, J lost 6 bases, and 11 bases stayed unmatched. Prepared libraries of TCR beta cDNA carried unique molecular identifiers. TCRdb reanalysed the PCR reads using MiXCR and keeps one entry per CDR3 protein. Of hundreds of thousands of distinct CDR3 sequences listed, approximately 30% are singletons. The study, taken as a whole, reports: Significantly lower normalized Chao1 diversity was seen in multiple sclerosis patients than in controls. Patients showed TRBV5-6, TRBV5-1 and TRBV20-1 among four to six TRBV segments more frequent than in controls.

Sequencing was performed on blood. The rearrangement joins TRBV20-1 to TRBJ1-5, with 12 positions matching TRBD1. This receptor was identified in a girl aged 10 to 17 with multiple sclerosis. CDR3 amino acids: CSAAPGQGAPGQPQHF. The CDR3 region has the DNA TGCAGTGCTGCACCGGGACAGGGGGCGCCTGGTCAGCCCCAGCATTTT.